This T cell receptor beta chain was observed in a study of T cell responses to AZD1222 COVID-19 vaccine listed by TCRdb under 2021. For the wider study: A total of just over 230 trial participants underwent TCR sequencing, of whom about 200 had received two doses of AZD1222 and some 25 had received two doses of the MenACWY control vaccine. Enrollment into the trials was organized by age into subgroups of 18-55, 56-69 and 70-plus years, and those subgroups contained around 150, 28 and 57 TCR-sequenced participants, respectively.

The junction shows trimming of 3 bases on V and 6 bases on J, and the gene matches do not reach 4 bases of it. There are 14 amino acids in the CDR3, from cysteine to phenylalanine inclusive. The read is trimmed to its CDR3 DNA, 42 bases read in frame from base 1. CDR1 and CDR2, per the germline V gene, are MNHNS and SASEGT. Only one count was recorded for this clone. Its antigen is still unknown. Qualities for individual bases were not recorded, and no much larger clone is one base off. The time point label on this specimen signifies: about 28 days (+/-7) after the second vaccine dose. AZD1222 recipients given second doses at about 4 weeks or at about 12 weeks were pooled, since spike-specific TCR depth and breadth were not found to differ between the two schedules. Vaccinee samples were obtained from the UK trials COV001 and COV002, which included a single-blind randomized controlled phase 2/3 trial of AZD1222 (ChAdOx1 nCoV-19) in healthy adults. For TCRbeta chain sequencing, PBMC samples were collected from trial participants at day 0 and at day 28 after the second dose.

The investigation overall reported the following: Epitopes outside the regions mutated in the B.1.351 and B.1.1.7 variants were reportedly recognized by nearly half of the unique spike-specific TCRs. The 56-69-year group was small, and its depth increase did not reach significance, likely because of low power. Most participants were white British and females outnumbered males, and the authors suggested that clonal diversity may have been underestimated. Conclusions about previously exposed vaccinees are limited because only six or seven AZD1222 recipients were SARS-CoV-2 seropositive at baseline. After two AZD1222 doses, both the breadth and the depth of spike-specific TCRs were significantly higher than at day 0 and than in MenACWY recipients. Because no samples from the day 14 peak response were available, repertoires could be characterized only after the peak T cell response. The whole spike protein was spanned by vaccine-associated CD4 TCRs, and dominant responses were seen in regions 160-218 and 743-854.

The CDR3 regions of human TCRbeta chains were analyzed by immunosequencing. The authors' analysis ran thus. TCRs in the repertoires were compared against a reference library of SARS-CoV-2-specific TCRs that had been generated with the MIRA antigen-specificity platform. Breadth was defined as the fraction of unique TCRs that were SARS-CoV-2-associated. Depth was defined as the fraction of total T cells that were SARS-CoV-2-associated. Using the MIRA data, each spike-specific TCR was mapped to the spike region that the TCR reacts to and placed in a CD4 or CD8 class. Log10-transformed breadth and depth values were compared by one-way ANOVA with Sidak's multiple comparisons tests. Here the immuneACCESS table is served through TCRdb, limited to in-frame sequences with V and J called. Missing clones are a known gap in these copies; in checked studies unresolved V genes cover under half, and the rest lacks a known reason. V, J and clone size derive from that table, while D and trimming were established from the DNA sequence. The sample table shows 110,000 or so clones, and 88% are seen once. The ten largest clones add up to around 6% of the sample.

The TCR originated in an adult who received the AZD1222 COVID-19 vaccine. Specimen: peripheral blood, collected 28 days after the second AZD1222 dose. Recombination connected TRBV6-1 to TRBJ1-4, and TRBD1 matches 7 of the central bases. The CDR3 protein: CASSDGQVDEKLFF. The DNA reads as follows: TGTGCCAGCAGTGACGGACAGGTCGATGAAAAACTGTTTTTT.